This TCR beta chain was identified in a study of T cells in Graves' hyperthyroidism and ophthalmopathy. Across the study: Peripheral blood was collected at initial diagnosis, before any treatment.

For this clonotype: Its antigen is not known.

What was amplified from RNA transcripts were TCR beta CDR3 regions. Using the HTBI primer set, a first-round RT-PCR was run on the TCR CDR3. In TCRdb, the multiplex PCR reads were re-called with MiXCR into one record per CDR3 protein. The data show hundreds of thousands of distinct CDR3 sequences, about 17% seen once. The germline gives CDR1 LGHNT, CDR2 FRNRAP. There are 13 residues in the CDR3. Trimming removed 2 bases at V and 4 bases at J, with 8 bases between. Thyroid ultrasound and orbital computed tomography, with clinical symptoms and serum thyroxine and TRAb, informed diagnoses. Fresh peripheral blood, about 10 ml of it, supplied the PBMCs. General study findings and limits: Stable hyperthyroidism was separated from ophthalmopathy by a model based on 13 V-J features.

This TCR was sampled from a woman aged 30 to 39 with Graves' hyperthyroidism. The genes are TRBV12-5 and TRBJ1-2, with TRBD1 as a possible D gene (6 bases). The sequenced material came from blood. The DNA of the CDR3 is TGTGCTAGTGGTTTGTGGACAGTCTATGGCTACACCTTC. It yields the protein CASGLWTVYGYTF.